Listed here are 29 T cell receptor beta chains from one sample, sequenced in a study of T cell repertoires in cytomegalovirus infection. TCRdb fed the reads into MiXCR, producing one record per CDR3 protein. The data show approximately 240,000 distinct CDR3 sequences, about 12% seen once. Sequenced: PBMCs. The receptors derive from a human donor in good health (CMV status not recorded). Some clones in this sample may be carry-over from other donors' samples.

This clonotype showed up just a few times. The J gene is TRBJ1-5, the V gene TRBV6-1, with unresolved D. The length of the CDR3 is 14 residues. In germline, CDR1 is MNHNS, CDR2 SASEGT. With 5 bases removed from V and 0 bases from J, the gap between germline ends came to 8 bases. The DNA for the CDR3 is TGTGCCAGCAGTCCACAGCATAGCAATCAGCCCCAGCATTTT. Translating it yields CASSPQHSNQPQHF.

The V gene is TRBV7-3, the J gene TRBJ2-2, with 8 bases aligning to TRBD2. Germline CDR1 SGHTA, CDR2 FQGTGA. The V segment lost 8 bases and the J segment 1 base; nucleotides outside the gene matches: 6. This CDR3 has 15 residues. CDR3 region: CASAAAGGNTGELFF. CDR3 sequence (DNA): TGTGCCAGCGCCGCGGCGGGGGGGAACACCGGGGAGCTGTTTTTT.

The chain recombines TRBV29-1 with TRBJ1-4; no reliable D call. This CDR3 comprises 13 residues. The germline V gene encodes CDR1 SQVTM and CDR2 ANQGSEA. Trimming pared 2 bases from V and 4 bases from J, leaving 8 bases between. In DNA form, the CDR3 reads TGCAGCGTTGAAAGTACGGGTAATGAAAAACTGTTTTTT. Residues: CSVESTGNEKLFF.

This clonotype showed up many times. At one boundary the junction diverges from the germline segment, which might be a read error. The chain carries TRBV7-2 and TRBJ2-5; 12 bases map to TRBD1. Germline V gene data show CDR1 as SGHTA and CDR2 as FQGNSA. This CDR3 is 17 amino acids long. CDR3 coding DNA: TGTGCCAGCGGCTTAGGGGGGACAGGGGGCTCTCAAGAGACCCAGTACTTC. Its translation: CASGLGGTGGSQETQYF.

This clonotype was picked up a small number of times. The chain couples TRBV3-1 to TRBJ2-1; 11 bases fit TRBD2. Germline V CDR1 and CDR2: LGHDT, YNNKEL (reference sequence). Trimming cost V 1 base and J 5 bases; bases outside gene matches: 4. This CDR3 is 16 amino acids long. The CDR3 coding sequence is TGTGCCAGCAGCCAAGGTAAACTAGCGGGAGACAATGAGCAGTTCTTC. The encoded protein is CASSQGKLAGDNEQFF.

This clonotype was observed a handful of times. The V call is TRBV5-4, the J call TRBJ2-2; 10 nucleotides align to TRBD2. V trimming: 4 bases; J trimming: 0 bases; junction bases outside the gene matches: 3. Looked up from germline, CDR1 is SGHNT and CDR2 is YYREEE (reference sequence). The CDR3 has 16 residues. CDR3 protein: CASSQGLAANTGELFF. For the CDR3, the DNA is TGTGCCAGCAGCCAAGGACTAGCGGCGAACACCGGGGAGCTGTTTTTT.

J is TRBJ1-2 and V is TRBV29-1, with 11 bases matching TRBD1. Germline V lookup: CDR1 SQVTM, CDR2 ANQGSEA. The V gene end was trimmed by 7 bases and the J gene end by 6 bases; junction bases not matched to a gene: 1. This CDR3 has 11 residues. The chain's CDR3 is CSGGQGDGYTF. The CDR3 DNA follows: TGCAGCGGGGGACAGGGGGATGGCTACACCTTC.

This clonotype was counted between two and nine times. This chain connects TRBV20-1 to TRBJ1-1; maybe TRBD1 (6 bases). From germline, CDR1 is DFQATT and CDR2 SNEGSKA (reference sequence). Trimming took 1 base from V and 5 from J, leaving 17 bases between them. The CDR3 covers 15 residues. The CDR3 nucleotides read TGCAGTGCTAGAGTCGGAAACAGGGAGGGAACTGAAGCTTTCTTT. It yields the protein CSARVGNREGTEAFF.

This clonotype was seen many times. This chain links TRBV7-2 with TRBJ2-7, with D possibly matching TRBD2 (7 bases). Germline V lookup: CDR1 SGHTA, CDR2 FQGNSA. The CDR3 loop spans 15 amino acids. Trimming stripped 1 base from V and 0 bases from J, with 10 bases between. CDR3 region: CASSLGGGDSYEQYF. The CDR3 bases are TGTGCCAGCAGCTTAGGGGGGGGCGACTCCTACGAGCAGTACTTC.

This clonotype was seen at least ten times. J is TRBJ2-1 and V is TRBV11-2; D may be TRBD2 (7 bases). Trimming removed 6 bases at V and 5 bases at J, with 11 bases between. Looked up from germline, CDR1 is SGHAT and CDR2 is FQNNGV. CDR3 size: 13 residues. The CDR3 spells CASRGGVHNEQFF. In DNA form, the CDR3 reads TGTGCCAGCAGAGGGGGGGTCCACAATGAGCAGTTCTTC.

This clonotype was picked up a small number of times. V gene TRBV19 combines with J gene TRBJ2-1; 10 nucleotides align to TRBD1. CDR3 length: 15 amino acids. J lost 3 bases, V lost 5 bases, and 4 bases had no gene match. Germline CDR1 LNHDA, CDR2 SQIVND (reference sequence). The CDR3 sequence: CASSGRDRGYNEQFF. The CDR3 DNA reads as TGTGCCAGTAGTGGCCGGGACAGGGGCTACAATGAGCAGTTCTTC.

In this sample, this clonotype turned up many times. The rearrangement links TRBV28 to TRBJ2-7; 7 nucleotides align to TRBD2. The trim removed 6 bases at V and 3 bases at J, leaving 8 bases unmatched. CDR1 is MDHEN, CDR2 SYDVKM, per germline. The CDR3 covers 14 residues. The CDR3 loop is CASSPPGTNYEQYF. The CDR3 DNA reads TGTGCCAGCAGCCCGCCCGGGACTAACTACGAGCAGTACTTC.

This clonotype was recorded a few times. For the CDR3, the DNA is TGTGCCAGTATCTCAGGATGGAACACTGAAGCTTTCTTT. Protein: CASISGWNTEAFF. The rearrangement links TRBV19 to TRBJ1-1; D call uncertain. Trimming left V 7 bases short and J 1 base short, with 10 bases between. The CDR3 contains 13 residues. Germline CDR1 and CDR2: LNHDA and SQIVND (reference sequence).

Ten or more counts support this clonotype. The gene calls are TRBV6-2 or TRBV6-3 and TRBJ1-4, with D possibly being TRBD1 (6 bases). V was cut by 6 bases and J by 8 bases, with 13 bases left in between. This CDR3 spans 13 amino acids. Germline V gene lookup returns CDR1 MNHEY and CDR2 SVGEGT. In nucleotides, the CDR3 is TGTGCCAGCAGATCAGGGGAACCAGAAAAACTGTTTTTT. Translating gives CASRSGEPEKLFF.

This clonotype appeared many times. The chain recombines TRBV7-2 with TRBJ2-2; D unclear. From germline, CDR1 is SGHTA and CDR2 FQGNSA. Trimming left V 4 bases short and J 0 bases short, with 0 bases between. The CDR3 runs 12 residues. CDR3 nucleotide sequence: TGTGCCAGCAGCTCGAACACCGGGGAGCTGTTTTTT. Protein: CASSSNTGELFF.

In its sample, this clonotype was seen a few times. The V call is TRBV20-1, the J call TRBJ2-1, with 7 nucleotides matching TRBD2. CDR1 and CDR2 from the germline V gene are DFQATT and SNEGSKA (reference sequence). V shed 7 bases and J 1 base; nucleotides not matched to a gene: 4. The length of the CDR3 is 13 residues. DNA of the CDR3: TGCAGTGTAGGGCGGGAGTCCTACAATGAGCAGTTCTTC. This translates into CSVGRESYNEQFF.

The chain joins TRBV6-6 to TRBJ2-3; 8 bases are a match to TRBD2. Germline CDR1 and CDR2: MNHNY and SVGAGI (reference sequence). This CDR3 region has 16 residues. Germline trimming cut 6 bases from V and 1 base from J; bases unmatched to any gene: 9. The CDR3 DNA follows: TGTGCCAGCAGCACCCCGGGACTAGAGGGCACAGATACGCAGTATTTT. Its translation is CASSTPGLEGTDTQYF.

The chain couples TRBV6-5 to TRBJ2-2; 7 bases align to TRBD1. CDR1 and CDR2 (germline): MNHEY, SVGAGI. CDR3 size: 13 residues. The junction had 5 bases not matched to a gene; V was cut back by 6 bases and J by 7 bases. As DNA, the CDR3 is TGTGCCAGCAGGCAACAGGGGCACGGGGAGCTGTTTTTT. It encodes CASRQQGHGELFF.

This clonotype has ten or more counts. The gene calls are TRBV12-3 or TRBV12-4 and TRBJ2-7; 7 bases are a match to TRBD1. The CDR3 length is 16 residues. After removal of 5 bases from V and 3 bases from J, the junction contained 13 bases not matched to a gene. CDR3 amino acids: CASSDPRAGGSYEQYF. The CDR3 region has the DNA TGTGCCAGCAGTGATCCCCGGGCAGGGGGTAGCTACGAGCAGTACTTC.

In this sample, this clonotype turned up many times. The gene calls are TRBV4-3 and TRBJ2-1; the match to TRBD2 covers 16 bases. This CDR3 region has 18 residues. Per the germline V gene, CDR1 is LGHNA and CDR2 is YSLEER. V lost 6 bases to trimming and J lost 6 bases; unmatched junction nucleotides: 11. In DNA, the CDR3 is TGCGCCAGCAGTCGCTCCGGGACTAGCGGGGGGGCCACCAATGAGCAGTTCTTC. Its translation is CASSRSGTSGGATNEQFF.

The chain couples TRBV12-3 or TRBV12-4 to TRBJ1-1; D not resolved. Trimming pared 5 bases from V and 12 bases from J, leaving 10 bases between. The CDR3 length is 10 residues. The CDR3 loop is CASSDGRTFF. DNA of the CDR3: TGTGCCAGCAGTGATGGGCGGACTTTCTTT.

This clonotype has a count of ten or more. The rearrangement joins TRBV19 to TRBJ1-5; 9 bases are a match to TRBD1. The germline gives CDR1 LNHDA, CDR2 SQIVND (reference sequence). Trimming removed 3 bases from V and 6 bases from J; junction bases left unmatched: 9. The CDR3 is 16 amino acids. In DNA, the CDR3 is TGTGCCAGTAGTATTGGTCGGGACAGGGCGGTTCAGCCCCAGCATTTT. Protein sequence: CASSIGRDRAVQPQHF.

This rearrangement joins TRBV2 to TRBJ2-4; D is undetermined. Germline V gene data show CDR1 as SNHLY and CDR2 as FYNNEI. This CDR3 is built from 11 residues. Trimming cost V 5 bases and J 4 bases, with 3 bases left between them. The CDR3 bases are TGTGCCAGCAGTCCTAAAAACATTCAGTACTTC. Its translation: CASSPKNIQYF.

Ten or more counts support this clonotype. The chain recombines TRBV2 with TRBJ2-3; TRBD2 matches at 9 bases. V dropped 7 bases and J dropped 0; count of bases not matched to a gene: 2. Per germline, CDR1 SNHLY and CDR2 FYNNEI. This CDR3 contains 14 residues. The CDR3 nucleotides are TGTGCCAGCAAGGCGGGAGGGAGCACAGATACGCAGTATTTT. This encodes CASKAGGSTDTQYF. Together with reference TRBV2 and TRBJ2-3, the CDR3 gives the full variable domain: EPEVTQTPSHQVTQMGQEVILRCVPISNHLYFYWYRQILGQKVEFLVSFYNNEISEKSEIFDDQFSVERPDGSNFTLKIRSTKLEDSAMYFCASKAGGSTDTQYFGPGTRLTVL.

On this clonotype: It may be a read error: a sequence one base away is much more abundant. This chain links TRBV7-2 with TRBJ2-1; 9 bases are shared with TRBD2. Germline-derived CDR1 and CDR2 are SGHTA and FQGNSA. This CDR3 contains 18 residues. CDR3 protein: CACSLGAGGPKTYNEQFF. The CDR3 DNA reads TGTGCCTGCAGCTTAGGTGCGGGAGGGCCGAAGACCTACAATGAGCAGTTCTTC.

This chain links TRBV19 with TRBJ1-2, with 8 bases lining up with TRBD1. J lost 3 bases, V lost 6 bases, and 6 bases had no gene match. Germline V gene lookup returns CDR1 LNHDA and CDR2 SQIVND (reference sequence). The CDR3 is 14 residues long. The CDR3 sequence is CASRALGQDYGYTF. CDR3 in DNA: TGTGCCAGTAGGGCTTTGGGACAGGACTATGGCTACACCTTC.

V and J are TRBV18 and TRBJ1-4; D perhaps matches TRBD1 (6 bases). The V end lost 6 bases, the J end lost 8 bases, and 19 bases lay between the germline ends. The CDR3 consists of 15 residues. In germline, CDR1 is KGHSH, CDR2 LQKENI. CDR3 sequence: CASSLRTAMDEKLFF. DNA of the CDR3: TGTGCCAGCTCCCTCAGGACAGCGATGGACGAAAAACTGTTTTTT.

This clonotype was found a few times. The chain recombines TRBV2 with TRBJ2-2; 8 bases fit TRBD1. The V and J ends lost 4 bases and 2 bases, in that order; junction bases with no gene match: 6. Per the germline V gene, CDR1 is SNHLY and CDR2 is FYNNEI. The CDR3 contains 16 residues. CDR3 DNA: TGTGCCAGCAGTGGAGGACAGGGCCGTAACACCGGGGAGCTGTTTTTT. Translated: CASSGGQGRNTGELFF.

The chain recombines TRBV20-1 with TRBJ1-1, with a tentative D call TRBD1 (6 bases). The CDR3 loop spans 12 amino acids. CDR1 DFQATT and CDR2 SNEGSKA come from the germline V gene (reference sequence). Trimming stripped 0 bases from V and 8 bases from J, with 10 bases between. The CDR3 sequence is CSAREADREAFF. CDR3 sequence (DNA): TGCAGTGCTAGAGAGGCCGACAGGGAAGCTTTCTTT.